Listed here are 15 T cell receptor beta chains from one sample, sequenced in a study of cytomegalovirus exposure and HLA in healthy donors. The PCR employed 60 Vbeta primers together with 13 Jbeta primers. The method was immunoSEQ multiplex PCR; TCRdb's version includes in-frame clones alone and lacks a portion of them. In the table there are about 120,000 clones, less than 80% of which are singletons. The sequenced sample was PBMCs. The receptor set was obtained from a woman in her forties in good health and CMV-seropositive.

CDR3 protein: CASSFAGAVDTQYF. CDR3 bases: TGTGCCAGCAGTTTTGCGGGAGCGGTGGATACGCAGTATTTT. The chain is built from TRBV27 and TRBJ2-3; the match to TRBD2 covers 7 bases. The CDR3 loop spans 14 amino acids. V was clipped by 3 bases and J by 6 bases; unmatched bases: 6. Germline V CDR1 and CDR2: MNHEY, SMNVEV (reference sequence).

J is TRBJ2-4 and V is TRBV4-3, with TRBD1 as a possible D gene (6 bases). Germline CDR1 LGHNA, CDR2 YSLEER. The CDR3 consists of 17 residues. Trimming took off 4 bases at V and 6 bases at J, with 22 bases between the two ends. CDR3 amino acids: CASSRDFLTGVGNIQYF. The CDR3 DNA is TGCGCCAGCAGCCGCGATTTTTTGACAGGTGTGGGAAACATTCAGTACTTC.

V is TRBV28 and J is TRBJ1-4; unclear D gene. Between the trimmed V and J ends, which lost 6 bases and 0 bases, there was a span of 11 bases. CDR1 is MDHEN, CDR2 SYDVKM, per germline. CDR3 size: 15 residues. CDR3 DNA: TGTGCCAGCAGGCGCTACTCTACAACTAATGAAAAACTGTTTTTT. Protein sequence: CASRRYSTTNEKLFF. Together with reference TRBV28 and TRBJ1-4, the CDR3 gives the full variable domain: DVKVTQSSRYLVKRTGEKVFLECVQDMDHENMFWYRQDPGLGLRLIYFSYDVKMKEKGDIPEGYSVSREKKERFSLILESASTNQTSMYLCASRRYSTTNEKLFFGSGTQLSVL.

This chain connects TRBV11-2 to TRBJ2-7; 7 bases map to TRBD1. In germline, CDR1 is SGHAT, CDR2 FQNNGV. This CDR3 spans 16 amino acids. Trimming took 3 bases from V and 6 from J; bases not matched to a gene: 14. In DNA, the CDR3 is TGTGCCAGCAGCTTCCAAGCCGCGACAGGGCTTGGCGAGCAGTACTTC. Residues: CASSFQAATGLGEQYF.

This rearrangement joins TRBV15 to TRBJ2-5; D may be TRBD2 (5 bases). Trimming took 1 base from V and 5 from J, leaving 20 bases between them. CDR1 is LNHNV and CDR2 is YYDKDF in the germline V gene (reference sequence). The CDR3 extends over 17 amino acids. CDR3 protein: CATSRAKGGRLLETQYF. The CDR3 DNA is TGTGCCACCAGCAGAGCAAAAGGAGGACGATTATTGGAGACCCAGTACTTC. The full variable domain, completed using reference TRBV15 and TRBJ2-5, is DAMVIQNPRYQVTQFGKPVTLSCSQTLNHNVMYWYQQKSSQAPKLLFHYYDKDFNNEADTPDNFQSRRPNTSFCFLDIRSPGLGDTAMYLCATSRAKGGRLLETQYFGPGTRLLVL.

The J gene is TRBJ2-7, the V gene TRBV5-1, with 9 bases matching TRBD2. The V segment lost 5 bases and the J segment 2 bases; nucleotides outside the gene matches: 14. The CDR3 covers 17 residues. In germline, CDR1 is SGHRS, CDR2 YFSETQ. CDR3 region: CASRRTSGPRSPYEQYF. For the CDR3, the DNA is TGCGCCAGCAGGCGAACTAGCGGGCCTAGGTCTCCCTACGAGCAGTACTTC.

The chain joins TRBV29-1 to TRBJ1-5; 8 nucleotides match TRBD1. TRBJ2-3 matches the DNA end more closely, so the J call is doubtful. Germline lookup yields CDR1 SQVTM and CDR2 ANQGSEA. CDR3 size: 12 residues. CDR3 region: CSPRTGNQPQYF. CDR3 nucleotides: TGCAGCCCCAGGACAGGGAATCAGCCCCAGTATTTT.

This clone was detected only once. V and J are TRBV6-1 and TRBJ2-5; 7 bases line up with TRBD1. Per germline, CDR1 MNHNS and CDR2 SASEGT. There are 15 residues in the CDR3. The ends lost 3 bases at V and 5 bases at J; junction bases unmatched: 9. In nucleotides, the CDR3 is TGTGCCAGCAGTGAGGGCAGGGGGTCGTGGGAGACCCAGTACTTC. It encodes CASSEGRGSWETQYF.

CDR3 sequence (DNA): TGTGCCAGCAGCCCTCTTAGGACAGGGGGACATGGCTACACCTTC. Amino acid sequence: CASSPLRTGGHGYTF. The chain links TRBV2 to TRBJ1-2, with 10 bases fitting TRBD1. The junction had 10 bases not matched to a gene; V was cut back by 6 bases and J by 6 bases. The CDR3 is made up of 15 amino acids. Germline CDR1 reads SNHLY; CDR2 reads FYNNEI.

The rearrangement links TRBV7-9 to TRBJ1-4; D uncertain. The V and J ends lost 2 bases and 3 bases respectively, with 10 bases between them. The V gene's germline CDR1 is SEHNR and CDR2 FQNEAQ (reference sequence). The CDR3 is made up of 15 amino acids. In DNA form, the CDR3 reads TGTGCCAGCAGCTTATTAGACACGGCTAATGAAAAACTGTTTTTT. This encodes CASSLLDTANEKLFF.

The gene calls are TRBV5-1 and TRBJ1-1, with D possibly matching TRBD1 (6 bases). Germline CDR1 and CDR2: SGHRS and YFSETQ. The CDR3 contains 14 residues. The V and J ends lost 0 bases and 5 bases respectively, with 11 bases between them. CDR3 nucleotide sequence: TGCGCCAGCAGCTTGGACACCCAGGGGACTGAAGCTTTCTTT. It is translated as CASSLDTQGTEAFF.

In this sample, this clone turned up a few times. The chain employs TRBV6-6 and TRBJ2-7, with D tentatively TRBD2 (6 bases). V was clipped by 5 bases and J by 5 bases, with 16 bases between them. Per germline, CDR1 MNHNY and CDR2 SVGAGI (reference sequence). The CDR3 contains 14 residues. For the CDR3, the DNA is TGTGCCAGCAGTAGGACGGGAGAAGTCGACGAGCAGTACTTC. Translated, it gives CASSRTGEVDEQYF.

This clone was recorded a few times. This chain connects TRBV7-3 to TRBJ2-3; 11 nucleotides match TRBD2. Germline lookup yields CDR1 SGHTA and CDR2 FQGTGA. V shed 4 bases and J 8 bases; nucleotides not matched to a gene: 5. The CDR3 totals 14 residues. The CDR3 DNA reads as TGTGCCAGCAGCTCGCGACTAGCGGGAAGTACGCAGTATTTT. Its protein product is CASSSRLAGSTQYF.

This clone was seen a handful of times. This sequence joins TRBV4-2 and TRBJ2-7; 8 positions match TRBD2. The ends lost 3 bases at V and 4 bases at J; junction bases unmatched: 11. Germline V gene data show CDR1 as LGHNA and CDR2 as YNFKEQ. The CDR3 has 16 amino acids. CDR3 DNA sequence: TGTGCCAGCAGCCAGAACCTAGGCGGGAGGATTTACGAGCAGTACTTC. This codes for CASSQNLGGRIYEQYF.

This chain connects TRBV7-6 to TRBJ1-1; no clear D. The CDR3 loop spans 13 amino acids. The germline CDR1 and CDR2 sequences are SGHVS and FNYEAQ. V was trimmed by 5 bases and J by 5 bases, leaving 12 bases between them. The CDR3 is CASSVDTGTEAFF. The CDR3 DNA follows: TGTGCCAGCAGCGTTGATACGGGGACTGAAGCTTTCTTT.